This TCR beta chain derives from a study of T-cell memory formation after mild COVID-19. Overall study results and limits: Second-wave clones with a day 37 peak had unconfirmed SARS-CoV-2 specificity. Clones that got smaller from day 15 to 85 had even CD4/CD8, while clones growing later tipped toward CD4+. CD8+ contracting clones occupied EMRA, while CD4+ ones occupied mainly CM and EM.

A remark on this clonotype: What it binds is not known.

TCRdb reprocessed the 5' RACE reads via MiXCR and lists one record per CDR3 protein. The sample carries 350,000 to 500,000 distinct CDR3 sequences, about 20% recorded once. Material for sequencing was PBMCs or a T cell subset sorted from them (not recorded which). The source is a man between 18 and 29 years old who had mild COVID-19 (a few samples of this study predate the infection). Cell type and time point are not known.

CDR3 sequence: CASSPAGGRTDTQYF. The DNA for the CDR3 is TGTGCCAGCAGCCCAGCGGGGGGGCGTACAGATACGCAGTATTTT. The J gene is TRBJ2-3, the V gene TRBV9; 10 positions agree with TRBD2. J lost 3 bases, V lost 4 bases, and 5 bases had no gene match. From germline, CDR1 is SGDLS and CDR2 YYNGEE. The CDR3 is 15 amino acids.